Each of the 22 T cell receptor beta chains below was sequenced from the same sample in a study of glioma-infiltrating T cells after dendritic cell vaccination. Time point given: after dendritic cell vaccination, including at tumor progression/relapse. The data were produced by immunoSEQ multiplex PCR, yet TCRdb's version contains in-frame clones alone and is incomplete. The data show 100,000 to 120,000 clones, with 90% seen just once and roughly 2.5% held by the top ten. The sample in question was blood, obtained after dendritic cell vaccination. The receptors were sampled from a human donor with glioblastoma.

The V and J genes are TRBV9 and TRBJ1-3; a weak D match, TRBD1 (5 bases). This CDR3 has 14 residues. V dropped 0 bases and J dropped 5 bases, with 9 bases sitting between them. Germline V gene sequence: CDR1 SGDLS, CDR2 YYNGEE. The CDR3 DNA follows: TGTGCCAGCAGCGTAGGGGGCGTTCGAAACACCATATATTTT. Translation gives CASSVGGVRNTIYF.

The rearrangement uses TRBV7-8 and TRBJ1-4; D possibly corresponds to TRBD1 (5 bases). CDR3 length equals 12 residues. The V gene lost 3 bases and the J gene lost 7 bases, with 6 bases spanning the gap. Per germline, CDR1 SGHVS and CDR2 FQNEAQ. The CDR3, as DNA: TGTGCCAGCAGCTTCGACAGTGAAAAACTGTTTTTT. Its protein is CASSFDSEKLFF.

This clone occurred once. The genes are TRBV5-8 and TRBJ1-3; a possible D gene is TRBD1 (5 bases). V shed 0 bases and J shed 2 bases, with 9 bases lying between them. This CDR3 is built from 15 residues. Germline CDR1 reads SGHTS; CDR2 reads YDEGEE. The CDR3 DNA sequence: TGTGCCAGCAGCTTGGTGGGCAGGGCTGGAAACACCATATATTTT. The encoded protein is CASSLVGRAGNTIYF.

The gene calls are TRBV5-1 and TRBJ1-4; 7 positions match TRBD1. The germline gives CDR1 SGHRS, CDR2 YFSETQ. The V segment lost 0 bases and the J segment 0 bases; nucleotides outside the gene matches: 2. The CDR3 totals 16 residues. The CDR3 reads CASSLAQGATNEKLFF. The CDR3 coding sequence is TGCGCCAGCAGCTTGGCCCAGGGGGCAACTAATGAAAAACTGTTTTTT.

The CDR3 here is CASSLDSGTEQYF. In DNA, the CDR3 is TGTGCCAGCAGCTTAGATTCGGGAACCGAGCAGTACTTC. J is TRBJ2-7 and V is TRBV7-9; TRBD2 is a possible D gene (5 bases). There are 13 residues in the CDR3. CDR1 and CDR2 (germline): SEHNR, FQNEAQ (reference sequence). V was shortened by 1 base and J by 6 bases, with 10 bases between the two germline ends.

V and J are TRBV7-3 and TRBJ2-5; the D gene is possibly TRBD2 (5 bases). CDR1 is SGHTA, CDR2 FQGTGA, per germline. Trimming removed 4 bases from V and 5 bases from J, with 14 bases in between. The CDR3 spans 14 residues. CDR3 coding DNA: TGTGCCAGCAGCTCCACGACGGGGTCCGAGACCCAGTACTTC. Its protein product is CASSSTTGSETQYF.

The chain carries TRBV7-8 and TRBJ1-6; TRBD1 agrees at 9 bases. Per germline, CDR1 SGHVS and CDR2 FQNEAQ. J gave up 9 bases and V 8 bases, and 8 bases lay outside the gene matches. This CDR3 has 14 amino acids. The CDR3 sequence is CASGRDRVVSPLHF. The CDR3 DNA is TGTGCCAGCGGAAGGGACAGGGTAGTTTCACCCCTCCACTTT.

The chain couples TRBV5-6 to TRBJ2-7, with a weak D call TRBD1 (5 bases). This CDR3 region has 15 residues. The germline V gene has CDR1 SGHDT and CDR2 YYEEEE. V was shortened by 0 bases and J by 2 bases, with 12 bases between the two germline ends. For the CDR3, the DNA is TGTGCCAGCAGCTTGGCTGCAGGGCTTACCTACGAGCAGTACTTC. This encodes CASSLAAGLTYEQYF. The variable domain in full, with the rest retrieved from reference TRBV5-6 and TRBJ2-7, is DAGVTQSPTHLIKTRGQQVTLRCSPKSGHDTVSWYQQALGQGPQFIFQYYEEEERQRGNFPDRFSGHQFPNYSSELNVNALLLGDSALYLCASSLAAGLTYEQYFGPGTRLTVT.

This sequence joins TRBV21-1 and TRBJ1-5; TRBD1 was called by the table and not checked on the DNA. TRBV21-1 is listed as a pseudogene. This CDR3 is built from 17 residues. The DNA of the CDR3 is TGTGCCAGCAGCAAATTCGTCCAGGGGCTAAGGAATCAGCCCCAGCATTTT. Its protein is CASSKFVQGLRNQPQHF.

V usage is TRBV5-1 and J usage is TRBJ1-2; D not resolved. Germline CDR1 reads SGHRS; CDR2 reads YFSETQ. V lost 0 bases and J 4 bases, leaving 13 bases between the germline ends. This CDR3 region has 15 residues. CDR3 bases: TGCGCCAGCAGCTTGGATGGGAGAACTATCTATGGCTACACCTTC. Its protein product is CASSLDGRTIYGYTF.

A single count supports this clone. This rearrangement joins TRBV7-6 to TRBJ2-7, with D possibly TRBD2 on 5 matching bases. The CDR3 consists of 13 residues. Germline lookup yields CDR1 SGHVS and CDR2 FNYEAQ. Trimming removed 5 bases at V and 6 bases at J, with 14 bases between. CDR3 sequence reads: CASSQTLEGEQYF. In DNA form, the CDR3 reads TGTGCCAGCAGCCAGACGCTCGAGGGCGAGCAGTACTTC.

This rearrangement joins TRBV18 to TRBJ1-1; D might be TRBD1 (6 bases). The germline V and J ends were trimmed by 6 bases and 5 bases, with 16 bases remaining between them. The CDR3 contains 14 residues. Germline values: CDR1 KGHSH, CDR2 LQKENI. Here the CDR3 reads CASSSGDGQTEAFF. Here the CDR3 DNA reads TGTGCCAGCTCCTCAGGGGACGGCCAAACTGAAGCTTTCTTT.

This clone showed up just a few times. The chain uses TRBV27 and TRBJ2-1, with 9 bases lining up with TRBD2. The CDR3 loop spans 13 amino acids. From germline, CDR1 is MNHEY and CDR2 SMNVEV (reference sequence). The trim removed 8 bases at V and 6 bases at J, leaving 5 bases unmatched. This chain's CDR3 is CASVGLAGNEQFF. Written as DNA, the CDR3 is TGTGCCAGCGTGGGACTAGCTGGCAATGAGCAGTTCTTC.

This chain connects TRBV5-1 to TRBJ2-2, with D maybe TRBD1 (6 bases). Trimming shortened V by 0 bases and J by 4 bases, and 10 bases separated the two germline ends. The CDR3 is 15 amino acids. The germline CDR1 and CDR2 sequences are SGHRS and YFSETQ. The DNA of the CDR3 is TGCGCCAGCAGCTTGGGGCCAGGGGCCACCGGGGAGCTGTTTTTT. Translating gives CASSLGPGATGELFF.

The gene calls are TRBV29-1 and TRBJ1-3; no clear D gene. The CDR3 loop spans 13 amino acids. V lost 4 bases and J 3 bases, leaving 10 bases between the germline ends. Germline V gene sequence: CDR1 SQVTM, CDR2 ANQGSEA. The CDR3 region has the DNA TGCAGCGTTGGTTCTGGAGGTGGAAACACCATATATTTT. Translated: CSVGSGGGNTIYF.

This clone was observed a single time. This chain joins TRBV7-9 and TRBJ1-1, with D possibly being TRBD1 (5 bases). There are 14 residues in the CDR3. Germline V gene sequence: CDR1 SEHNR, CDR2 FQNEAQ (reference sequence). The germline V and J ends were trimmed by 3 bases and 6 bases, with 14 bases remaining between them. DNA of the CDR3: TGTGCCAGCAGCTTGGCGGGGACGGGCGCTGAAGCTTTCTTT. Its protein product is CASSLAGTGAEAFF.

The chain combines TRBV2 with TRBJ2-1; D perhaps matches TRBD2 (6 bases). The CDR3 is 15 residues long. The V gene lost 4 bases and the J gene lost 8 bases, with 18 bases spanning the gap. The germline V gene has CDR1 SNHLY and CDR2 FYNNEI. The CDR3 is CASSASTAGPDEQFF. For the CDR3, the DNA is TGTGCCAGCAGTGCGTCCACCGCGGGGCCCGATGAGCAGTTCTTC.

This chain uses TRBV11-2 with TRBJ2-7; 10 positions match TRBD2. Germline values: CDR1 SGHAT, CDR2 FQNNGV. V was pared by 6 bases and J by 6 bases, with 8 bases of the junction left unmatched. This CDR3 has 14 residues. CDR3 in amino acids: CASRRAGGRLEQYF. The CDR3 DNA is TGTGCCAGCAGACGAGCGGGAGGGCGTCTCGAGCAGTACTTC. Full variable domain (missing parts from reference TRBV11-2 and TRBJ2-7): EAGVAQSPRYKIIEKRQSVAFWCNPISGHATLYWYQQILGQGPKLLIQFQNNGVVDDSQLPKDRFSAERLKGVDSTLKIQPAKLEDSAVYLCASRRAGGRLEQYFGPGTRLTVT.

The chain joins TRBV30 to TRBJ1-6, with TRBD1 matching 11 bases. This CDR3 has 20 amino acids. V gave up 0 bases and J gave up 7 bases; unmatched junction bases: 17. Per the germline V gene, CDR1 is GTSNPN and CDR2 is SVGIG (reference sequence). Written as DNA, the CDR3 is TGTGCCTGGAGTGTACGAAGGACAGGGGGCAAGTCCGTCATGAATTCACCCCTCCACTTT. It is translated as CAWSVRRTGGKSVMNSPLHF.

The CDR3 spells CASSSRTGNYNEQFF. CDR3 nucleotide sequence: TGCGCCAGCAGCTCTCGGACAGGAAACTACAATGAGCAGTTCTTC. The chain recombines TRBV5-1 with TRBJ2-1, with 7 bases aligning to TRBD1. Germline trimming cut 3 bases from V and 3 bases from J; bases unmatched to any gene: 6. The CDR3 loop spans 15 amino acids. CDR1 is SGHRS, CDR2 YFSETQ, per germline.

The J gene is TRBJ2-3, the V gene TRBV6-1, with TRBD2 matching over 10 bases. Looked up from germline, CDR1 is MNHNS and CDR2 is SASEGT. The CDR3 length is 16 residues. With 2 bases clipped from V and 4 bases from J, the junction kept 6 bases outside the gene matches. The CDR3 DNA reads as TGTGCCAGCAGTGAACTAGCGGGGGACCTGTCAGATACGCAGTATTTT. Amino acids: CASSELAGDLSDTQYF.

This clone was detected a few times. The V call is TRBV7-3, the J call TRBJ2-1; TRBD2 is a possible D gene (7 bases). The V end lost 5 bases, the J end lost 10 bases, and 18 bases lay between the germline ends. This CDR3 comprises 14 residues. Germline CDR1 and CDR2: SGHTA and FQGTGA. CDR3 sequence reads: CASSKGGAGREQFF. CDR3 sequence (DNA): TGTGCCAGCAGCAAGGGGGGGGCTGGTCGGGAGCAGTTCTTC. The full variable domain, with the rest looked up from reference TRBV7-3 and TRBJ2-1, is GAGVSQTPSNKVTEKGKYVELRCDPISGHTALYWYRQSLGQGPEFLIYFQGTGAADDSGLPNDRFFAVRPEGSVSTLKIQRTERGDSAVYLCASSKGGAGREQFFGPGTRLTVL.